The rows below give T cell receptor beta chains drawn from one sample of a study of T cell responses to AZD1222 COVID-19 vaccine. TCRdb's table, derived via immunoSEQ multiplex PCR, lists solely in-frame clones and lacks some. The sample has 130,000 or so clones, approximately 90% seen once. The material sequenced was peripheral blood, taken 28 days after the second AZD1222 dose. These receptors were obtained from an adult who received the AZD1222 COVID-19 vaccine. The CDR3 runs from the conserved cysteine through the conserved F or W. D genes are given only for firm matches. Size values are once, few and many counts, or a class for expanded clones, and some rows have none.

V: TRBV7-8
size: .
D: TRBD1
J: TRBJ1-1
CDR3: CASTRTGLNTEAFF
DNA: TGTGCCAGCACCCGGACAGGGCTGAACACTGAAGCTTTCTTT

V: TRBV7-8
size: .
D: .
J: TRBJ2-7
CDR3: CASRAGYEQYF
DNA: TGTGCCAGCAGGGCCGGCTACGAGCAGTACTTC

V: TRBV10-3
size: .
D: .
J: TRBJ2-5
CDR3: CAIRTRDTLLQETQYF
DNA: TGTGCCATCAGAACCAGGGACACTCTGCTCCAAGAGACCCAGTACTTC

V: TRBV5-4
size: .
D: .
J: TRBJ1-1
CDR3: CASSLGGALVNTEAFF
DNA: TGTGCCAGCAGCTTGGGGGGGGCCCTCGTGAACACTGAAGCTTTCTTT

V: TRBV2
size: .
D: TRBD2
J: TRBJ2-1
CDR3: CASRGDYQVENEQFF
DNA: TGTGCCAGCAGGGGGGACTACCAGGTCGAGAATGAGCAGTTCTTC

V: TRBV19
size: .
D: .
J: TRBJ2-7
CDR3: CASSILKRDKTYEQYF
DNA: TGTGCCAGTAGTATTTTAAAACGGGACAAAACCTACGAGCAGTACTTC

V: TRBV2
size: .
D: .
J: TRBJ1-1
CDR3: CASIYSRVAFF
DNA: TGTGCCAGCATATATTCACGGGTAGCTTTCTTT

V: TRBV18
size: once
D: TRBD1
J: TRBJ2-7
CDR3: CASSPPNGTGAWEQYF
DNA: TGTGCCAGCTCACCACCAAACGGGACAGGAGCTTGGGAGCAGTACTTC

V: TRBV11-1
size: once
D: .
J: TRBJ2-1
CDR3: CASSTARGARQDEQFF
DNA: TGTGCCAGCAGCACTGCGAGGGGGGCGCGCCAGGATGAGCAGTTCTTC

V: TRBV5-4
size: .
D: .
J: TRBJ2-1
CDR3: CASSSGDRISYNEQFF
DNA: TGTGCCAGCAGCTCGGGGGACCGAATTTCCTACAATGAGCAGTTCTTC

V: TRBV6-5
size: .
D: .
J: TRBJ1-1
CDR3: CASSYSWPDPEAFF
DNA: TGTGCCAGCAGTTACTCATGGCCGGACCCTGAAGCTTTCTTT

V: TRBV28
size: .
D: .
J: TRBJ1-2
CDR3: CASSSNGYTF
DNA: TGTGCCAGCAGTTCAAATGGCTACACCTTC

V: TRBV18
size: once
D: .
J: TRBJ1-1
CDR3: CASSPGRLNTEAFF
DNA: TGTGCCAGCTCACCGGGACGGTTGAACACTGAAGCTTTCTTT

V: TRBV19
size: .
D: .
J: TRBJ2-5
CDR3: CASSMTGLMGETQYF
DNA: TGTGCCAGTAGTATGACGGGACTCATGGGGGAGACCCAGTACTTC

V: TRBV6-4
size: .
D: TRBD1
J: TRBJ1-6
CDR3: CASKDRVSYNSPLHF
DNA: TGTGCCAGCAAAGACAGGGTGTCCTATAATTCACCCCTCCACTTT

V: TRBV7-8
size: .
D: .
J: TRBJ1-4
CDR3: CASSRGSANEKLFF
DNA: TGTGCCAGCAGCCGGGGGTCAGCTAATGAAAAACTGTTTTTT

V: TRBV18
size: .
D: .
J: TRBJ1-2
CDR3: CASSPRASPYGYTF
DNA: TGTGCCAGCTCACCCCGGGCCAGCCCTTATGGCTACACCTTC

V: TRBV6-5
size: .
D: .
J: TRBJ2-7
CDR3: CASSRSARLSYEQYF
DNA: TGTGCCAGCAGTCGTAGCGCGCGATTGTCCTACGAGCAGTACTTC

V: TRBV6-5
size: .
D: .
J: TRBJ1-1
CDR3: CASSYLGAFGTEAFF
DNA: TGTGCCAGCAGTTACCTAGGGGCGTTCGGCACTGAAGCTTTCTTT

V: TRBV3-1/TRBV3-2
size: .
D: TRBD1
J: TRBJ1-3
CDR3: CASSQDGTGGNTIYF
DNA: TGTGCCAGCAGCCAGGACGGGACAGGGGGAAACACCATATATTTT

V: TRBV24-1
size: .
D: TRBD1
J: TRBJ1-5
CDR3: CATSEAGGSNQPQHF
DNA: TGTGCCACCAGTGAGGCAGGGGGCAGCAATCAGCCCCAGCATTTT

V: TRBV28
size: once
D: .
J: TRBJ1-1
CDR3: CASSLLRGDTEAFF
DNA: TGTGCCAGCAGTTTATTGAGGGGGGACACTGAAGCTTTCTTT

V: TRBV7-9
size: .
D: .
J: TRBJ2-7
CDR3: CASSYMGAAGGEQYF
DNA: TGTGCCAGCAGTTATATGGGGGCGGCTGGAGGCGAGCAGTACTTC

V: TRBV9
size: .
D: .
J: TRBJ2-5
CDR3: CASSVGGSFEETQYF
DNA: TGTGCCAGCAGCGTAGGGGGGAGTTTCGAAGAGACCCAGTACTTC

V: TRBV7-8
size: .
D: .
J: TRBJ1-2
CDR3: CASSAEGRFYGYTF
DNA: TGTGCCAGCAGCGCAGAGGGACGGTTCTATGGCTACACCTTC

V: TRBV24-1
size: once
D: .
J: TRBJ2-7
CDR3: CATSDLLGVQQYF
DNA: TGTGCCACCAGTGATTTGCTTGGGGTACAGCAGTACTTC

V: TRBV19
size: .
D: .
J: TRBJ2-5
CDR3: CASSIARPGWGQETQYF
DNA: TGTGCCAGTAGTATAGCCCGTCCAGGGTGGGGGCAAGAGACCCAGTACTTC

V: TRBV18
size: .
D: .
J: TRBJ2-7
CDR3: CASLSGQPLAGVYYEQYF
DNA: TGTGCCAGCTTATCGGGACAGCCTTTGGCGGGAGTCTACTACGAGCAGTACTTC

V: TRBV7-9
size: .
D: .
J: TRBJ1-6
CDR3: CASSPEISPLHF
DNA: TGTGCCAGCAGCCCCGAGATTTCACCCCTCCACTTT

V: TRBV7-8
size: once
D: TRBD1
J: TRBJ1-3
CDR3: CASSPQGLTGNTIYF
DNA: TGTGCCAGCAGCCCACAGGGGCTCACGGGAAACACCATATATTTT

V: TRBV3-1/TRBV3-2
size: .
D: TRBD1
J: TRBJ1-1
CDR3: CASSQIASRGPLEAFF
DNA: TGTGCCAGCAGCCAAATCGCCTCTAGGGGGCCCCTCGAAGCTTTCTTT

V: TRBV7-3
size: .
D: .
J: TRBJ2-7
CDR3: CASSEGVLSEQYF
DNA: TGTGCCAGCTCTGAAGGGGTTCTTTCGGAGCAGTACTTC

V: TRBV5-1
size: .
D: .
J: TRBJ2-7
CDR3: CASSFSNGYEQYF
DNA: TGCGCCAGCAGCTTTTCAAATGGGTACGAGCAGTACTTC

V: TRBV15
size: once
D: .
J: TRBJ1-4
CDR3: CATRDGSLSEEKLFF
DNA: TGTGCCACCAGGGACGGGAGTTTGAGTGAGGAAAAACTGTTTTTT

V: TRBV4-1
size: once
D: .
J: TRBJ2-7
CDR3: CASSQPYTYEQYF
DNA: TGCGCCAGCAGCCAACCGTACACCTACGAGCAGTACTTC

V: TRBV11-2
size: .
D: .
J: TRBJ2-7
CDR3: CASSLRGYEQYF
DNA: TGTGCCAGCAGCTTACGGGGGTACGAGCAGTACTTC

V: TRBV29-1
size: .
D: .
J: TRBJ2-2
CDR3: CSVVEQGRTGELFF
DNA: TGCAGCGTTGTTGAACAGGGAAGGACCGGGGAGCTGTTTTTT

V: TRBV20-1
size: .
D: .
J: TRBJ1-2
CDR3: CSAQTEGYTF
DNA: TGCAGTGCCCAGACTGAAGGCTACACCTTC

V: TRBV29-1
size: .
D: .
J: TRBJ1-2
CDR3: CSVHRVPDYGYTF
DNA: TGCAGCGTCCATCGGGTTCCGGACTATGGCTACACCTTC

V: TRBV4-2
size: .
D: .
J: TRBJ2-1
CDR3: CASSLPPLDGIYNEQFF
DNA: TGTGCCAGCAGCCTCCCCCCGCTAGACGGGATCTACAATGAGCAGTTCTTC

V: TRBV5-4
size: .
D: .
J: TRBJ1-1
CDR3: CASSLVRQSNTEAFF
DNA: TGTGCCAGCAGCTTGGTCCGGCAGTCCAACACTGAAGCTTTCTTT

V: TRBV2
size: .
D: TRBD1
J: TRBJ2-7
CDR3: CASSLGQGFPQQYF
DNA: TGTGCCAGCAGTTTGGGACAGGGGTTTCCCCAGCAGTACTTC

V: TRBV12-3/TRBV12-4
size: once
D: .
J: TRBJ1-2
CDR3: CASSTIWRGYTF
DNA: TGTGCCAGCAGTACCATTTGGCGTGGCTACACCTTC

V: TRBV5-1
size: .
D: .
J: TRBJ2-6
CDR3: CASSEGGTGANVLTF
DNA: TGCGCCAGCTCGGAAGGGGGTACTGGGGCCAACGTCCTGACTTTC

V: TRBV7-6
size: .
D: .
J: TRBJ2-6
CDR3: CASSLAPRPNSGANVLTF
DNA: TGTGCCAGCAGCTTAGCTCCCCGACCGAACTCTGGGGCCAACGTCCTGACTTTC